Given below is one T cell receptor (beta chain) in context. These data are taken from a study of blood T cell repertoires in COVID-19. Data came from immunoSEQ multiplex PCR; TCRdb stores just in-frame clones and leaves some out. In the table there are around 260,000 clones, 80% to 85% of which are singletons. Trimming removed 3 bases at V and 3 bases at J, with 12 bases between. The CDR3 spans 14 residues. The V gene's germline CDR1 is LNHNV and CDR2 YYDKDF (reference sequence). The sequence was obtained from a person between 70 and 80 years old with COVID-19, enrolled during active disease. The chain carries TRBV15 and TRBJ2-7; a possible D gene is TRBD1 (5 bases). The sample comprised peripheral blood. For the CDR3, the DNA is TGTGCCACCAGCAGGGAGACAGTTCACTACGAGCAGTACTTC. The encoded protein is CATSRETVHYEQYF.